Listed below are T cell receptor beta chains from one sample, sequenced in a study of cytomegalovirus exposure and HLA in healthy donors. TCRdb's copy holds only in-frame clones and misses some; the assay was immunoSEQ multiplex PCR. The sample lists 90,000 to 120,000 clones, nearly 80% occurring once. The specimen sequenced was PBMCs. The source of these receptors is a man in his fifties or sixties in good health and CMV-seropositive. Both conserved end residues are part of each CDR3. D genes are given only for firm matches.

D gene	CDR3 length	V gene	J gene	CDR3 protein
TRBD1	16	TRBV18	TRBJ2-2	CASSRPGQGNTGELFF
-	17	TRBV7-9	TRBJ2-5	CASSLIVWRQVEETQYF
TRBD1	14	TRBV5-1	TRBJ2-1	CASSFAGQGYEQFF
-	14	TRBV19	TRBJ1-5	CASSETADNQPQHF
-	14	TRBV6-6	TRBJ2-4	CASTGSLAKNIQYF
-	15	TRBV9	TRBJ1-6	CASSATSGAGSPLHF
TRBD2	15	TRBV7-9	TRBJ2-1	CASSPPGLVSNEQFF
-	14	TRBV9	TRBJ1-6	CASSGQRKGSPLHF
TRBD2	15	TRBV5-1	TRBJ2-1	CASRASGGENNEQFF
-	14	TRBV12-5	TRBJ1-1	CASGPRGGSTEAFF
-	17	TRBV7-2	-	CASSLGVASALRGEQYF
-	13	TRBV16	TRBJ2-1	CASSQAYYNEQFF
TRBD1	14	TRBV19	TRBJ1-3	CASSQDRGRNTIYF
-	12	TRBV28	TRBJ1-2	CASSFYGYGYTF
-	15	TRBV5-4	TRBJ2-3	CASSARQGRGDTQYF